A selection of T cell receptor beta chains follows, all from one sample in a study of T cell repertoires and HLA-DP antigens. Libraries were prepared by immunoSEQ multiplex PCR; TCRdb keeps only in-frame clonotypes and omits some of them. The sample lists 90,000 to 130,000 clones, 92% occurring once. No antigen has been identified for these receptors. Input material: CD4+ T cells from PBMCs. Receptor source: a woman aged 18-29 years in good health and CMV-seronegative. The CDR3 runs from the conserved cysteine through the conserved F or W. The D gene is left open where the match is weak. Clone size is not always given. Where it is, it says once, few, many or a class for expanded clones.

TRBJ2-7 | NA | NA | TRBV12-5 | TGTGCTAGTGGTCCGGGACGGGTGCCCTACGAGCAGTACTTC | CASGPGRVPYEQYF
TRBJ2-3 | NA | NA | TRBV28 | TGTGCCAGCAGTTTATACAGGACAGATACGCAGTATTTT | CASSLYRTDTQYF
TRBJ1-4 | NA | NA | TRBV4-1 | TGCGCCAGCAGCCAAGATCGCCCGGCAGGGGAGGAAAAACTGTTTTTT | CASSQDRPAGEEKLFF
TRBJ2-7 | NA | NA | TRBV28 | TGTGCCAGCAGACACGACAGATCCTACGAGCAGTACTTC | CASRHDRSYEQYF
TRBJ2-2 | NA | TRBD2 | TRBV27 | TGTGCCAGCAGTTTACGACTAGCGGGAAACACCGGGGAGCTGTTTTTT | CASSLRLAGNTGELFF
TRBJ1-4 | NA | NA | TRBV5-1 | TGCGCCAGCACTCTATCGGGGGAAATAGGCGAAAAACTGTTTTTT | CASTLSGEIGEKLFF
TRBJ1-5 | NA | NA | TRBV19 | TGTGCCAGCAACTCACGGGTTAGCAATCAGCCCCAGCATTTT | CASNSRVSNQPQHF
TRBJ2-4 | NA | NA | TRBV29-1 | TGCAGCGAAGCCAAAAACATTCAGTACTTC | CSEAKNIQYF
TRBJ2-3 | once | NA | TRBV11-3 | TGTGCCAGCAGCTACCAACGGGGGGCTAGCACAGATACGCAGTATTTT | CASSYQRGASTDTQYF
TRBJ2-5 | NA | TRBD1 | TRBV6-5 | TGTGCCAGCAGAACAGGGGGCGGAGAGACCCAGTACTTC | CASRTGGGETQYF
TRBJ1-4 | few | TRBD1 | TRBV5-1 | TGCGCCAGCAGCTTGGGAGGCTTACAGGGGATATATGAAAAACTGTTTTTT | CASSLGGLQGIYEKLFF
TRBJ2-7 | NA | TRBD1 | TRBV5-1 | TGCGCCAGCAGCAGGCGCGACAGGGCCTACGAGCAGTACTTC | CASSRRDRAYEQYF
TRBJ2-5 | NA | TRBD2 | TRBV7-2 | TGTGCCAGCAGAGGGTCAGCGGGGCAAGAGACCCAGTACTTC | CASRGSAGQETQYF
TRBJ2-5 | NA | TRBD1 | TRBV10-3 | TGTGCCATCAGTGACGCGGGACAGGGATCGTCCCAGTACTTC | CAISDAGQGSSQYF
TRBJ1-6 | NA | NA | TRBV9 | TGTGCCAGCAGCGTAGGGGGTCCGGGTAATTCACCCCTCCACTTT | CASSVGGPGNSPLHF
TRBJ1-4 | NA | TRBD1 | TRBV27 | TGTGCCAGCAGTTCTCGACAGGGGGTTAATGAAAAACTGTTTTTT | CASSSRQGVNEKLFF
TRBJ2-7 | NA | NA | TRBV5-4 | TGTGCCAGCAGCTTCGGGCCGGACTCCTACGAGCAGTACTTC | CASSFGPDSYEQYF